This T cell receptor (beta chain) was captured by sequencing in a study of T cells in Graves' hyperthyroidism and ophthalmopathy. This clonotype showed up many times. Amplified TCR beta CDR3 regions derived from RNA transcripts. The HTBI primer set was used in a first-round RT-PCR of the TCR CDR3. One entry per CDR3 protein results from TCRdb running MiXCR on the multiplex PCR reads. This sample has a few hundred thousand distinct CDR3 sequences, with around 42% found just once. This clonotype was sampled from a woman aged 18-29 years with Graves' hyperthyroidism. Source material: peripheral blood or thyroid tissue (not recorded which).

The CDR3 bases are TGCAGTGCTAGAGACCGACGAACAGCAAGCGGGAGGGCCTACGAGCAGTACTTC. This sequence encodes CSARDRRTASGRAYEQYF. The chain joins TRBV20-1 to TRBJ2-7; the match to TRBD2 covers 10 bases. Germline V CDR1 and CDR2: DFQATT, SNEGSKA (reference sequence). V gave up 0 bases and J gave up 2 bases; unmatched junction bases: 13. The CDR3 is made up of 18 amino acids.